The 11 T cell receptor beta chains listed next were all sequenced from one sample in a study of yellow fever vaccine responses in identical twins. TCRdb reprocessed the RT-PCR reads with MiXCR, giving one entry per CDR3 protein. The sample has about 34,000 distinct CDR3 sequences; about three fifths are singletons. The specimen was T cells from blood (PBMCs), unsorted or a sorted subset (not recorded which), collected before or after yellow fever vaccination (not recorded which). These receptors originate from a young woman who received the yellow fever vaccine.

The rearrangement uses TRBV7-6 and TRBJ2-7; D is perhaps TRBD1 or TRBD2 (6 bases each). The germline CDR1 and CDR2 sequences are SGHVS and FNYEAQ. V shed 4 bases and J shed 3 bases, with 19 bases lying between them. This CDR3 contains 16 residues. In nucleotides, the CDR3 is TGTGCCAGCAGCTCCCGGGGGCGTCTTCAATTCTACGAGCAGTACTTC. Translating it yields CASSSRGRLQFYEQYF.

V and J are TRBV6-4 and TRBJ2-1; perhaps TRBD2 as D (6 bases). Trimming took off 2 bases at V and 7 bases at J, with 12 bases between the two ends. The CDR3 contains 14 residues. Looked up from germline, CDR1 is MRHNA and CDR2 is SNTAGT. CDR3 DNA sequence: TGTGCCAGCAGTGACGGAGGGGCGGGGAATGAGCAGTTCTTC. It codes for CASSDGGAGNEQFF.

This clonotype turned up a few times. In DNA form, the CDR3 reads TGTGCCAGCAGCCCCGGGGCGACCTCCTACAATGAGCAGTTCTTC. It encodes CASSPGATSYNEQFF. The chain combines TRBV7-7 with TRBJ2-1, with D perhaps being TRBD1 or TRBD2 (5 bases each). Germline V lookup: CDR1 SSHAT, CDR2 FNYEAQ (reference sequence). The length of the CDR3 is 15 residues. Trimming pared 5 bases from V and 0 bases from J, leaving 11 bases between.

The V and J genes are TRBV29-1 and TRBJ2-1, with D unresolved. CDR1 and CDR2 from the germline V gene are SQVTM and ANQGSEA. Trimming removed 5 bases at V and 10 bases at J, with 12 bases between. This CDR3 region has 11 residues. The chain's CDR3 is CSVQWGYEQFF. The DNA of the CDR3 is TGCAGCGTTCAATGGGGTTACGAGCAGTTCTTC.

Only a few counts were recorded for this clonotype. The chain carries TRBV4-1 and TRBJ2-1, with 9 nucleotides matching TRBD2. Germline CDR1 is MGHRA and CDR2 is YSYEKL. Trimming removed 4 bases from V and 8 bases from J; junction bases left unmatched: 15. The CDR3 extends over 17 amino acids. The CDR3 loop is CASSPNAGGPSSYEQFF. In DNA form, the CDR3 reads TGCGCCAGCAGCCCCAACGCGGGAGGGCCCTCTTCGTATGAGCAGTTCTTC.

The CDR3 nucleotides read TGTGCCAGCAATGGCGGGAGGGGTACAGATACGCAGTATTTT. It yields the protein CASNGGRGTDTQYF. The chain is built from TRBV2 and TRBJ2-3; 9 bases agree with TRBD2. V was pared by 7 bases and J by 3 bases, with 5 bases of the junction left unmatched. Germline-derived CDR1 and CDR2 are SNHLY and FYNNEI. The CDR3 totals 14 residues.

The chain recombines TRBV29-1 with TRBJ2-3; no firm D call. V was shortened by 0 bases and J by 2 bases, with 12 bases between the two germline ends. Per the germline V gene, CDR1 is SQVTM and CDR2 is ANQGSEA. The CDR3 loop spans 15 amino acids. CDR3 sequence reads: CSVEDTNSPTDTQYF. CDR3 DNA: TGCAGCGTTGAAGATACAAACAGTCCCACAGATACGCAGTATTTT.

CDR3 amino acids: CASSRFKGGTYEQYF. In DNA form, the CDR3 reads TGTGCCAGCAGCCGCTTCAAAGGCGGGACGTACGAGCAGTACTTC. The chain couples TRBV11-2 to TRBJ2-7; weak D call: TRBD2 (6 bases). The CDR3 extends over 15 amino acids. Trimming stripped 5 bases from V and 4 bases from J, with 18 bases between. Germline loops: CDR1 SGHAT, CDR2 FQNNGV.

The chain couples TRBV12-3 or TRBV12-4 to TRBJ1-5; 9 nucleotides line up with TRBD1. The CDR3 totals 15 residues. V shed 5 bases and J 6 bases; nucleotides not matched to a gene: 8. In DNA, the CDR3 is TGTGCCAGCAGTCCGCGGACAGGGGAACCTCAGCCCCAGCATTTT. Its protein is CASSPRTGEPQPQHF.

The chain employs TRBV11-2 and TRBJ2-1; no clear D. CDR3 length: 11 amino acids. CDR1 is SGHAT, CDR2 FQNNGV, per germline. Trimming stripped 5 bases from V and 7 bases from J, with 6 bases between. The DNA for the CDR3 is TGTGCCAGCAGCCCGAATAATGAGCAGTTCTTC. Its protein is CASSPNNEQFF.

This clonotype appeared a few times. The chain combines TRBV29-1 with TRBJ2-5, with a weak D call TRBD2 (5 bases). Germline CDR1 is SQVTM and CDR2 is ANQGSEA. V lost 4 bases and J lost 5, with 8 bases in between. This CDR3 contains 11 residues. The CDR3 protein is CSVVRVETQYF. CDR3 bases: TGCAGCGTTGTGCGGGTTGAGACCCAGTACTTC. Full variable domain (missing parts from reference TRBV29-1 and TRBJ2-5): SAVISQKPSRDICQRGTSLTIQCQVDSQVTMMFWYRQQPGQSLTLIATANQGSEATYESGFVIDKFPISRPNLTFSTLTVSNMSPEDSSIYLCSVVRVETQYFGPGTRLLVL.